This entry concerns a single TCR beta chain. This specimen belongs to a study of blood T cell repertoires in COVID-19. On the study more broadly: Sites across the United States, Italy and Spain contributed samples from acute and convalescent COVID-19.

V dropped 4 bases and J dropped 0 bases, with 15 bases sitting between them. The CDR3 has 16 residues. Looked up from germline, CDR1 is MDHEN and CDR2 is SYDVKM. In the original processing: For nucleated cells, counts were estimated from reference gene primer amplification. Clones were sequenced by immunoSEQ multiplex PCR, and TCRdb holds only the in-frame ones, with some missing. D and trimming come from the DNA, and the V and J calls and clone size come from that table. Among about 260,000 clones listed, 88% were seen once. The chain joins TRBV28 to TRBJ1-1; D is uncertain. The source material was peripheral blood. The source is a human donor in a cohort sampled during active COVID-19. The DNA for the CDR3 is TGTGCCAGCAGTTCAGTAACACCGCTCATGAACACTGAAGCTTTCTTT. Its protein product is CASSSVTPLMNTEAFF.